This TCR beta chain was observed in a study of beta chain features in type 1 diabetes. Regarding the study as a whole: People with Type 1 diabetes carried modestly yet significantly shorter TCRB CDR3s in all four CD4+ subsets.

Concerning this clone itself: The antigen remains unidentified.

cDNA synthesis used the whole RNA isolate, giving expressed TCRB sequences. The repertoire was sequenced with immunoSEQ multiplex PCR; TCRdb's copy has only in-frame clones and lacks some. The profile shows about 14,000 clones, roughly 63% of them singletons. The CDR3 consists of 12 residues. Trimming took 4 bases from V and 2 from J, leaving 5 bases between them. Germline values: CDR1 KGHSH, CDR2 LQKENI. V and J are TRBV18 and TRBJ2-5; a possible D gene is TRBD1 (5 bases). Sequencing used stem cell memory CD4+ T cells from blood. The clonotype originates from a woman younger than 30 with type 1 diabetes. Here the CDR3 reads CASSRTQETQYF. The CDR3 bases are TGTGCCAGCTCACGGACACAAGAGACCCAGTACTTC. The entire variable domain, with the rest obtained from reference TRBV18 and TRBJ2-5, is as follows: NAGVMQNPRHLVRRRGQEARLRCSPMKGHSHVYWYRQLPEEGLKFMVYLQKENIIDESGMPKERFSAEFPKEGPSILRIQQVVRGDSAAYFCASSRTQETQYFGPGTRLLVL.